The 23 T cell receptor beta chains below come from one sample, sequenced in a study of T cells after yellow fever vaccination. TCRdb processed the 5' RACE reads anew with MiXCR; each CDR3 protein has one entry. This table holds 350,000 to 450,000 distinct CDR3 sequences, more than 5.5% found once. This specimen was PBMCs, taken 5 days after the yellow fever booster vaccination. These receptors originate from a man aged 25 to 40 who received the YFV17D yellow fever vaccine.

The chain has TRBV5-1 and TRBJ2-5; the D is unclear. The length of the CDR3 is 16 residues. Trimming took off 0 bases at V and 5 bases at J, with 17 bases between the two ends. CDR1 and CDR2 (germline): SGHRS, YFSETQ. CDR3 loop: CASSLEGRWSGETQYF. CDR3 DNA sequence: TGCGCCAGCAGCTTGGAGGGTAGATGGTCCGGTGAGACCCAGTACTTC.

This clonotype was detected ten times or more. The chain couples TRBV6-2 or TRBV6-3 to TRBJ1-5; D is perhaps TRBD1 (5 bases). Germline CDR1 MNHEY, CDR2 SVGEGT. The CDR3 runs to 16 residues. The germline V and J ends were trimmed by 5 bases and 0 bases, with 14 bases remaining between them. The CDR3 spells CASSRGKVYSNQPQHF. The CDR3 coding sequence is TGTGCCAGCAGTAGGGGAAAGGTTTATAGCAATCAGCCCCAGCATTTT.

The rearrangement uses TRBV6-6 and TRBJ2-1; D remains unclear. Trimming removed 2 bases from V and 10 bases from J, with 6 bases in between. Germline CDR1 MNHNY, CDR2 SVGAGI (reference sequence). CDR3 size: 11 residues. CDR3 sequence: CASSYPQEQFF. DNA for the CDR3: TGTGCCAGCAGTTACCCCCAAGAGCAGTTCTTC.

This clonotype was picked up many times. The V gene is TRBV15, the J gene TRBJ2-2, with D possibly being TRBD2 (5 bases). CDR1 is LNHNV, CDR2 YYDKDF, per germline (reference sequence). CDR3 length: 15 residues. V shed 0 bases and J shed 4 bases, with 9 bases lying between them. The CDR3 coding sequence is TGTGCCACCAGCAGAGATGAGGGAAGCACCGGGGAGCTGTTTTTT. It codes for CATSRDEGSTGELFF.

This clonotype was counted ten times or more. As DNA, the CDR3 is TGTGCCAGCAGCGTGGGAGCTTCAGAGACCCAGTACTTC. Translated: CASSVGASETQYF. The chain links TRBV9 to TRBJ2-5, with a possible D match to TRBD2 (5 bases). This CDR3 contains 13 residues. V lost 2 bases, J lost 4 bases, and 9 bases lay in between. From germline, CDR1 is SGDLS and CDR2 YYNGEE.

This clonotype was seen many times. J is TRBJ1-1 and V is TRBV21-1; the table's D gene call, TRBD1, was not cross checked with the DNA. TRBV21-1 is a pseudogene locus. The CDR3 runs to 15 residues. CDR3: CASSSPGQQNTEAFF. Here the CDR3 DNA reads TGTGCCAGCAGCAGTCCAGGGCAGCAGAACACTGAAGCTTTCTTT.

This clonotype was found many times. The chain couples TRBV10-3 to TRBJ1-1, with D hard to call. The CDR3 has 15 residues. The germline V gene encodes CDR1 ENHRY and CDR2 SYGVKD. V lost 1 base, J lost 3 bases, and 12 bases lay in between. Here the CDR3 DNA reads TGTGCCATCAGTGAGTTTGAGGGCCGCGACACTGAAGCTTTCTTT. Its protein is CAISEFEGRDTEAFF.

V is TRBV4-3 and J is TRBJ1-1; D may be TRBD1 (5 bases). Trimming took off 4 bases at V and 6 bases at J, with 15 bases between the two ends. From germline, CDR1 is LGHNA and CDR2 YSLEER. This CDR3 has 14 residues. The CDR3 protein is CASSLQDTVAEAFF. Written as DNA, the CDR3 is TGCGCCAGCAGCCTACAGGACACGGTGGCTGAAGCTTTCTTT.

This clonotype appeared a few times. The chain combines TRBV18 with TRBJ2-1, with TRBD2 identical over 9 bases. In germline, CDR1 is KGHSH, CDR2 LQKENI. The CDR3 contains 14 residues. V trimming: 3 bases; J trimming: 8 bases; junction bases outside the gene matches: 5. This CDR3 reads CASSPASGIYEQFF. In nucleotides, the CDR3 is TGTGCCAGCTCACCTGCTAGCGGGATCTATGAGCAGTTCTTC.

Ten or more counts support this clonotype. The V gene is TRBV28, the J gene TRBJ2-7; D is perhaps TRBD2 (7 bases). V lost 6 bases and J 7 bases, leaving 16 bases between the germline ends. The CDR3 spans 13 residues. Germline lookup yields CDR1 MDHEN and CDR2 SYDVKM. CDR3 DNA sequence: TGTGCCAGCAGACTCGGGGGGCCGGGGGAGCAGTACTTC. It codes for CASRLGGPGEQYF.

There are many counts of this clonotype. The chain uses TRBV7-2 and TRBJ2-7; D unresolved. The CDR3 runs to 16 residues. Germline values: CDR1 SGHTA, CDR2 FQGNSA. V was shortened by 1 base and J by 2 bases, with 15 bases between the two germline ends. As DNA, the CDR3 is TGTGCCAGCAGCTTAGAGGGCATTGGGTTCCCCTACGAGCAGTACTTC. Amino acid sequence: CASSLEGIGFPYEQYF.

This clonotype appeared many times. J is TRBJ1-6 and V is TRBV5-1, with no clear D. CDR3 length: 15 residues. CDR1 is SGHRS and CDR2 is YFSETQ in the germline V gene. The ends were cut back, 4 bases at V and 0 bases at J, with 8 bases in the middle. CDR3 region: CASSTESSYNSPLHF. In nucleotides, the CDR3 is TGCGCCAGCAGCACGGAAAGCTCCTATAATTCACCCCTCCACTTT.

This clonotype was seen a handful of times. V and J are TRBV7-2 and TRBJ1-6, with D maybe TRBD1 (5 bases). The CDR3 has 15 residues. Trimming took off 5 bases at V and 4 bases at J, with 12 bases between the two ends. The germline gives CDR1 SGHTA, CDR2 FQGNSA. CDR3 sequence reads: CASSVDSFYNSPLHF. DNA of the CDR3: TGTGCCAGCAGCGTAGACAGCTTTTATAATTCACCCCTCCACTTT. The entire variable domain, with the rest obtained from reference TRBV7-2 and TRBJ1-6, is as follows: GAGVSQSPSNKVTEKGKDVELRCDPISGHTALYWYRQSLGQGLEFLIYFQGNSAPDKSGLPSDRFSAERTGGSVSTLTIQRTQQEDSAVYLCASSVDSFYNSPLHFGNGTRLTVT.

This clonotype was counted at least ten times. The chain recombines TRBV5-1 with TRBJ2-7, with 9 bases fitting TRBD1. The CDR3 loop spans 13 amino acids. Germline V gene sequence: CDR1 SGHRS, CDR2 YFSETQ. The J segment lost 3 bases and the V segment lost 5 bases, leaving 3 bases of the junction unmatched. The CDR3 DNA reads TGCGCCAGCAGTGGGACAGGGAGCTACGAGCAGTACTTC. Its protein product is CASSGTGSYEQYF.

The V call is TRBV12-3 or TRBV12-4, the J call TRBJ2-5; the D gene is possibly TRBD1 (6 bases). This CDR3 region has 13 residues. V lost 4 bases to trimming and J lost 7 bases, with 13 bases between them. CDR3 in amino acids: CASSSNRDWTQYF. CDR3 nucleotides: TGTGCCAGCAGTTCGAACAGGGATTGGACCCAGTACTTC.

This chain links TRBV20-1 with TRBJ2-1; no clear D. The germline gives CDR1 DFQATT, CDR2 SNEGSKA (reference sequence). With 6 bases removed from V and 0 bases from J, the gap between germline ends came to 18 bases. This CDR3 has 16 residues. The CDR3 loop is CSARSPVSSSYNEQFF. DNA for the CDR3: TGCAGTGCCCGTAGTCCCGTGTCCAGCTCCTACAATGAGCAGTTCTTC.

This clonotype was recorded at least ten times. V usage is TRBV27 and J usage is TRBJ2-1, with D unresolved. With 6 bases removed from V and 0 bases from J, the gap between germline ends came to 9 bases. From germline, CDR1 is MNHEY and CDR2 SMNVEV (reference sequence). The CDR3 totals 14 residues. The chain's CDR3 is CASRAIRSYNEQFF. The CDR3 DNA is TGTGCCAGCAGGGCTATTCGCTCCTACAATGAGCAGTTCTTC.

The V and J genes are TRBV27 and TRBJ1-6; D gene unclear. Trimming cost V 4 bases and J 7 bases, with 11 bases left between them. CDR3 length: 14 residues. Germline CDR1 is MNHEY and CDR2 is SMNVEV (reference sequence). The CDR3 DNA follows: TGTGCCAGCAGTTCCGACCGAAACAATTCACCCCTCCACTTT. This gives the protein CASSSDRNNSPLHF.

This clonotype was seen a few times. This chain connects TRBV6-2 or TRBV6-3 to TRBJ2-3; 11 bases fit TRBD2. CDR3 length: 19 residues. Losses at the gene ends were 6 bases for V and 6 bases for J; bases not matched to a gene: 20. Germline V gene sequence: CDR1 MNHEY, CDR2 SVGEGT. The CDR3 nucleotides read TGTGCCAGCAGCCGCCTACCGACAACTAGCGGGAGTATGAGGGATACGCAGTATTTT. It specifies CASSRLPTTSGSMRDTQYF.

On this clonotype: It may be a read error: a sequence one base away is much more abundant. The gene calls are TRBV5-1 and TRBJ2-3, with 12 nucleotides matching TRBD2. Germline V gene lookup returns CDR1 SGHRS and CDR2 YFSETQ. CDR3 length: 16 amino acids. Trimming took 4 bases from V and 2 from J; bases not matched to a gene: 5. The CDR3: CASSERLAGATDTQYF. Here the CDR3 DNA reads TGCGCCAGCAGCGAGCGACTAGCGGGGGCCACAGATACGCAGTATTTT.

The chain couples TRBV3-1 to TRBJ1-3, with D unresolved. CDR1 is LGHDT and CDR2 is YNNKEL in the germline V gene (reference sequence). This CDR3 has 15 amino acids. Between the trimmed V and J ends, which lost 3 bases and 4 bases, there was a span of 13 bases. Here the CDR3 DNA reads TGTGCCAGCAGCCAGATTTCGGGAGGCGGAAACACCATATATTTT. This encodes CASSQISGGGNTIYF.

Regarding this clonotype: A much larger clone is a single base away; this may be a read error. This chain joins TRBV6-2 or TRBV6-3 and TRBJ2-7, with D possibly TRBD1 on 6 matching bases. Germline-derived CDR1 and CDR2 are MNHEY and SVGEGT. Trimming pared 10 bases from V and 1 base from J, leaving 20 bases between. This CDR3 is 15 amino acids long. The CDR3 is CATWIVDRFSYEQYF. The CDR3 DNA reads TGTGCCACCTGGATCGTGGACAGATTTTCCTACGAGCAGTACTTC.

The chain couples TRBV5-1 to TRBJ2-1; 8 positions agree with TRBD2. CDR1 is SGHRS, CDR2 YFSETQ, per germline. CDR3 length: 16 amino acids. J gave up 4 bases and V 3 bases, and 9 bases lay outside the gene matches. The CDR3 bases are TGCGCCAGCAGCTCAGCCGGCCGGGAGGGTTACAATGAGCAGTTCTTC. This encodes CASSSAGREGYNEQFF.